This TCR beta chain was sequenced for a study of blood T cells in healthy people across ages. Germline V gene sequence: CDR1 SGHDN, CDR2 FVKESK. CDR3 size: 15 residues. V was trimmed by 1 base and J by 4 bases, leaving 8 bases between them. The authors ran a second PCR of about 7 to 11 cycles using a sample-barcoded 5' primer and a J-beta primer mix. The template-switch adaptor was a 5' adaptor with 12 random nucleotides. It tagged each cDNA molecule. TCRdb called the 5' RACE reads again in MiXCR, with one record for every CDR3 protein. Here the sample spans fewer than 900,000 distinct CDR3 sequences, roughly 40% being singletons.

The chain couples TRBV14 to TRBJ1-6; no clear D gene. This TCR came from a man between 18 and 35 years old in good health. Sequenced sample: blood. CDR3: CASSQGRYYNSPLHF. CDR3 DNA sequence: TGTGCCAGCAGCCAAGGTCGTTATTATAATTCACCCCTCCACTTT.